The table lists the clone carrying this T cell receptor beta chain with a few counts. Its specificity is not known. With 4 bases clipped from V and 1 base from J, the junction kept 2 bases outside the gene matches. Germline CDR1 and CDR2: MNHEY and SVGAGI. The CDR3 sequence is 14 residues long. With 60 Vbeta and 13 Jbeta primers, the PCR was carried out. The repertoire was sequenced with immunoSEQ multiplex PCR; TCRdb's copy has only in-frame clones and lacks some. The table includes 75,000 to 90,000 clones, 78% detected once. Regarding donors, all were healthy bone marrow donors. This entry belongs to a study of cytomegalovirus exposure and HLA in healthy donors. General study findings and limits: Prior analysis indicated that the majority of TCR beta V segments exhibited productivity approximately 87% or approximately 30% of the time. Compared with the roughly 700-donor mean, an Asian-associated ancestry cluster reportedly had fewer N-insertions, according to a later analysis. One variant, a missense change in DCLRE1C, was linked in a later analysis to TCR beta V- and J-gene trimming.

The V gene is TRBV6-5, the J gene TRBJ1-1, with 8 bases matching TRBD1. Sequenced material: PBMCs. The source is a male donor in good health and CMV-seropositive. The CDR3 is CASSLGQGNTEAFF. CDR3 bases: TGTGCCAGCAGTTTAGGACAGGGGAACACTGAAGCTTTCTTT.